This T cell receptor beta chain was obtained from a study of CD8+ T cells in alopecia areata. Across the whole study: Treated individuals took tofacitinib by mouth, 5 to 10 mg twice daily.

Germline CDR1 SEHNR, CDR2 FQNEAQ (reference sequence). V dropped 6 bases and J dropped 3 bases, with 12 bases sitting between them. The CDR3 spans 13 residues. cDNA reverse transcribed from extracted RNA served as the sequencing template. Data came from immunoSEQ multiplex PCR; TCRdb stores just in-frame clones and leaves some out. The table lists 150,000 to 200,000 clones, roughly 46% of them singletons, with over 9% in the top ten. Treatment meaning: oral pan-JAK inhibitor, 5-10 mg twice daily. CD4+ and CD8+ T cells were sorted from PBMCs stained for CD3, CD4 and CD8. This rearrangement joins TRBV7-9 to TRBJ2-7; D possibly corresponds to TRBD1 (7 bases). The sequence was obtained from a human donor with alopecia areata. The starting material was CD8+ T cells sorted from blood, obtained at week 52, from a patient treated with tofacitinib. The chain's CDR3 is CASSWGDSYEQYF. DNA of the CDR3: TGTGCCAGCAGTTGGGGGGACAGCTACGAGCAGTACTTC.